This T cell receptor beta chain was recovered during a study of blood T cell repertoires in COVID-19. Study summary: The study drew acute and convalescent COVID-19 samples from the United States, Italy and Spain.

Libraries were prepared by immunoSEQ multiplex PCR; TCRdb keeps only in-frame clonotypes and omits some of them. The repertoire holds approximately 200,000 clones, with about 86% as singletons. Germline CDR1 is MNHEY and CDR2 is SMNVEV (reference sequence). Trimming removed 8 bases from V and 2 bases from J; junction bases left unmatched: 10. The length of the CDR3 is 15 residues. The TCR was taken from a woman in her 30s who had recovered from COVID-19. The gene calls are TRBV27 and TRBJ2-7, with 9 bases that match TRBD1. Sequencing used peripheral blood. CDR3 sequence reads: CASGTIGTGTYEQYF. The CDR3 bases are TGTGCCAGCGGGACTATCGGGACAGGGACCTACGAGCAGTACTTC.